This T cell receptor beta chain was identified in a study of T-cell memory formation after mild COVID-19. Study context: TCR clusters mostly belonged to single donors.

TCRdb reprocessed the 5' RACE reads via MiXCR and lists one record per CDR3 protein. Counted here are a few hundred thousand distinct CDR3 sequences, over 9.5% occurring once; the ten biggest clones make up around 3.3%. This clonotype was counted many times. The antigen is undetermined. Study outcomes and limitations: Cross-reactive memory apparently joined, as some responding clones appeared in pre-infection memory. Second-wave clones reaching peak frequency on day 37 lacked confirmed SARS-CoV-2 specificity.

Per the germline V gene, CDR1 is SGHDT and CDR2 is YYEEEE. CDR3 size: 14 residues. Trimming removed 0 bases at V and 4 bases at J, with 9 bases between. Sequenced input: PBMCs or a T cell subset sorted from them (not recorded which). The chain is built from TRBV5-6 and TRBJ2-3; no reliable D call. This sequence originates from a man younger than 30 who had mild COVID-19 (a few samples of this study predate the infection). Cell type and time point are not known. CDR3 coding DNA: TGTGCCAGCAGCTTGGTCGGGCGGTCAGATACGCAGTATTTT. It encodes CASSLVGRSDTQYF.